The 25 T cell receptor beta chains listed next were all sequenced from one sample in a study of regulatory T cells in long-lasting Graves disease. Relying on iRepertoire HTBI primers and Arm-PCR of CDR3 regions, the team built TCR beta libraries. TCRdb ran MiXCR on the multiplex PCR reads and lists one entry per CDR3 protein. The repertoire holds a few hundred thousand distinct CDR3 sequences, less than 25% seen once, with 26% in the top ten. The sample's time point: persistent/refractory GD, antithyroid drugs over 5 years with positive TRAb. Preparation of the TCR library used RNA extracted from PBMCs. Source: peripheral blood mononuclear cells (PBMCs), taken when the disease was refractory, from a patient treated with antithyroid drugs. These receptors all come from a female donor with Graves disease.

In this sample, this clonotype turned up once. A read error is likely, as this CDR3 ends without the conserved phenylalanine or tryptophan. This chain connects TRBV5-5 to TRBJ2-5; 7 nucleotides align to TRBD1. This CDR3 is built from 16 residues. The J segment lost 4 bases and the V segment lost 2 bases, leaving 11 bases of the junction unmatched. Per germline, CDR1 SGHKS and CDR2 YYEKEE (reference sequence). For the CDR3, the DNA is TGTGCCAGCAGCTTATCGGGACAGATTGGCGGAGAGACCCAGTACCTC. Its protein product is CASSLSGQIGGETQYL.

In this sample, this clonotype turned up many times. This chain joins TRBV7-2 and TRBJ2-5; 16 nucleotides line up with TRBD2. V dropped 5 bases and J dropped 2; count of bases not matched to a gene: 2. CDR1 and CDR2 from the germline V gene are SGHTA and FQGNSA. The CDR3 runs 16 residues. The CDR3 reads CASSPGLAGGQETQYF. In nucleotides, the CDR3 is TGTGCCAGCAGCCCGGGACTAGCGGGAGGGCAAGAGACCCAGTACTTC. Filled out from reference TRBV7-2 and TRBJ2-5, the complete variable domain reads GAGVSQSPSNKVTEKGKDVELRCDPISGHTALYWYRQSLGQGLEFLIYFQGNSAPDKSGLPSDRFSAERTGGSVSTLTIQRTQQEDSAVYLCASSPGLAGGQETQYFGPGTRLLVL.

This clonotype was picked up a small number of times. V gene TRBV2 combines with J gene TRBJ1-1, with a tentative D call TRBD1 (5 bases). V was cut by 3 bases and J by 11 bases, with 13 bases left in between. Germline V gene sequence: CDR1 SNHLY, CDR2 FYNNEI. This CDR3 spans 12 amino acids. The CDR3 loop reads CASSDWGTRAFF. DNA of the CDR3: TGTGCCAGCAGTGATTGGGGGACGAGGGCTTTCTTT.

This clonotype has a handful of counts. The J gene is TRBJ2-2, the V gene TRBV7-9, with unresolved D. The CDR3 covers 13 residues. CDR1 and CDR2 from the germline V gene are SEHNR and FQNEAQ (reference sequence). Trimming pared 5 bases from V and 6 bases from J, leaving 10 bases between. As DNA, the CDR3 is TGTGCCAGCAGCGACCCAGTTGCCGGGGAGCTGTTTTTT. It specifies CASSDPVAGELFF.

This clonotype was seen only a few times. V usage is TRBV9 and J usage is TRBJ2-5; 15 nucleotides match TRBD2. CDR3 length: 16 amino acids. CDR1 and CDR2 (germline): SGDLS, YYNGEE. The junction had 4 bases not matched to a gene; V was cut back by 4 bases and J by 3 bases. The CDR3 is CASSIGTSGRKETQYF. CDR3 bases: TGTGCCAGCAGCATCGGGACTAGCGGGAGGAAAGAGACCCAGTACTTC.

This rearrangement joins TRBV19 to TRBJ1-2; TRBD1 agrees at 9 bases. The ends lost 5 bases at V and 4 bases at J; junction bases unmatched: 8. Germline-derived CDR1 and CDR2 are LNHDA and SQIVND (reference sequence). The CDR3 spans 15 residues. The CDR3 reads CASSGTGRTFYGYTF. CDR3 coding DNA: TGTGCCAGTAGTGGGACAGGGCGCACATTCTATGGCTACACCTTC.

This chain connects TRBV30 to TRBJ2-7, with TRBD2 identical over 10 bases. Germline values: CDR1 GTSNPN, CDR2 SVGIG (reference sequence). The V and J ends lost 3 bases and 3 bases, in that order; junction bases with no gene match: 8. The CDR3 spans 15 residues. In DNA form, the CDR3 reads TGTGCCTGGAGCGCGGGACTAGCGCTACTCTACGAGCAGTACTTC. As protein: CAWSAGLALLYEQYF.

The chain recombines TRBV25-1 with TRBJ2-7, with a possible D match to TRBD1 (5 bases). The CDR3 is made up of 15 amino acids. The V gene lost 6 bases and the J gene lost 0 bases, with 15 bases spanning the gap. The germline gives CDR1 MGHDK, CDR2 SYGVNS. CDR3: CASRVDRLSSYEQYF. CDR3 bases: TGTGCCAGCAGGGTCGACAGACTGAGCTCCTACGAGCAGTACTTC.

The gene calls are TRBV5-4 and TRBJ2-2; the D gene is possibly TRBD2 (6 bases). Germline assignment: CDR1 SGHNT and CDR2 YYREEE (reference sequence). This CDR3 contains 13 residues. V lost 6 bases to trimming and J lost 5 bases, with 11 bases between them. The CDR3, as DNA: TGTGCCAGCATCCCTAGCGCTACCGGGGAGCTGTTTTTT. This encodes CASIPSATGELFF.

This clonotype was counted between two and nine times. The V call is TRBV29-1, the J call TRBJ2-2; unclear D gene. V gave up 6 bases and J gave up 5 bases, with 10 bases separating them. In germline, CDR1 is SQVTM, CDR2 ANQGSEA. The CDR3 consists of 12 residues. CDR3 nucleotide sequence: TGCAGCGTGGGCCCCCGTACCGGGGAGCTGTTTTTT. Amino acid sequence: CSVGPRTGELFF.

This clonotype was recorded at least ten times. The chain recombines TRBV20-1 with TRBJ1-1, with a tentative D call TRBD1 (5 bases). V was pared by 0 bases and J by 4 bases, with 21 bases between. The CDR3 spans 17 residues. The germline V gene encodes CDR1 DFQATT and CDR2 SNEGSKA (reference sequence). The CDR3 region has the DNA TGCAGTGCTAGAGAGCCCGGGGAGGGGAGGAGTGGCACTGAAGCTTTCTTT. It yields the protein CSAREPGEGRSGTEAFF.

The CDR3 here is CASSQVPSDEQETQYF. CDR3 sequence (DNA): TGCGCCAGCAGCCAAGTCCCCTCGGACGAGCAAGAGACCCAGTACTTC. The V call is TRBV4-1, the J call TRBJ2-5; D is uncertain. Per germline, CDR1 MGHRA and CDR2 YSYEKL. Deletions cut 1 base from V and 2 bases from J, with 14 bases between. This CDR3 is built from 16 residues.

A single count supports this clonotype. This sequence joins TRBV12-3 or TRBV12-4 and TRBJ2-2, with 8 bases aligning to TRBD1. The CDR3 extends over 14 amino acids. V shed 6 bases and J 6 bases; nucleotides not matched to a gene: 6. CDR3: CASSPDRGAGELFF. The CDR3 coding sequence is TGTGCCAGCAGCCCAGACAGGGGTGCCGGGGAGCTGTTTTTT.

This clonotype was detected only a few times. This rearrangement joins TRBV7-9 to TRBJ1-2; D uncertain. Trimming removed 6 bases at V and 8 bases at J, with 22 bases between. Germline V gives CDR1 SEHNR, CDR2 FQNEAQ (reference sequence). The CDR3 is 15 amino acids. The CDR3 bases are TGTGCCAGCAGTTCCCTCGGACGGACCCCATCGGGCTACACCTTC. Translation: CASSSLGRTPSGYTF.

The V gene is TRBV7-9, the J gene TRBJ2-7, with unresolved D. Trimming stripped 5 bases from V and 3 bases from J, with 14 bases between. The CDR3 is 14 amino acids. Per the germline V gene, CDR1 is SEHNR and CDR2 is FQNEAQ (reference sequence). The CDR3 region has the DNA TGTGCCAGCAGCAGTACCCCCCTAAACTACGAGCAGTACTTC. Its protein is CASSSTPLNYEQYF.

This chain uses TRBV20-1 with TRBJ2-1, with 14 bases that match TRBD2. The CDR3 spans 16 residues. The junction had 11 bases not matched to a gene; V was cut back by 6 bases and J by 7 bases. Germline CDR1 is DFQATT and CDR2 is SNEGSKA (reference sequence). The CDR3 nucleotides are TGCAGTGCCTACGGACTAGCGGGAGGAGGGTTTAATGAGCAGTTCTTC. Protein sequence: CSAYGLAGGGFNEQFF.

The chain uses TRBV19 and TRBJ1-1, with 7 bases that match TRBD1. CDR3 length: 14 residues. V was clipped by 3 bases and J by 10 bases; unmatched bases: 11. Germline V gene sequence: CDR1 LNHDA, CDR2 SQIVND (reference sequence). The CDR3 loop reads CASSIPGQAGSAFF. CDR3 nucleotides: TGTGCCAGTAGTATCCCCGGACAGGCTGGGTCAGCTTTCTTT. Drawing the rest from reference TRBV19 and TRBJ1-1, the complete variable domain is DGGITQSPKYLFRKEGQNVTLSCEQNLNHDAMYWYRQDPGQGLRLIYYSQIVNDFQKGDIAEGYSVSREKKESFPLTVTSAQKNPTAFYLCASSIPGQAGSAFFGQGTRLTVV.

The chain links TRBV7-9 to TRBJ2-5; D is tentatively TRBD1 or TRBD2 (6 bases each). Germline CDR1 and CDR2: SEHNR and FQNEAQ (reference sequence). The CDR3 runs to 16 residues. Trimming cost V 3 bases and J 3 bases, with 17 bases left between them. This CDR3 reads CASSFDHRDSKETQYF. The CDR3 DNA sequence: TGTGCCAGCAGCTTCGACCACAGGGACTCCAAAGAGACCCAGTACTTC.

This clonotype was recorded many times. The chain recombines TRBV5-6 with TRBJ1-2; D remains unclear. From germline, CDR1 is SGHDT and CDR2 YYEEEE. CDR3 length: 13 amino acids. V lost 4 bases and J 3 bases, leaving 10 bases between the germline ends. This chain's CDR3 is CASSQTGDYGYTF. CDR3 coding DNA: TGTGCCAGCAGCCAAACTGGGGACTATGGCTACACCTTC.

The J gene is TRBJ1-2, the V gene TRBV28; 7 nucleotides match TRBD1. This CDR3 region has 14 residues. CDR1 is MDHEN and CDR2 is SYDVKM in the germline V gene. V was clipped by 5 bases and J by 5 bases; unmatched bases: 8. The chain's CDR3 is CASSKTTGPYGYTF. For the CDR3, the DNA is TGTGCCAGCAGTAAAACGACAGGGCCTTATGGCTACACCTTC.

At least ten counts were recorded for this clonotype. CDR3 nucleotide sequence: TGTGCCAGCAGTGACGATACGCAGTATTTT. This gives the protein CASSDDTQYF. The V and J genes are TRBV2 and TRBJ2-3; D remains ambiguous. The CDR3 is 10 residues long. The germline CDR1 and CDR2 sequences are SNHLY and FYNNEI. V was trimmed by 3 bases and J by 6 bases, leaving 1 base between them.

This clonotype was found many times. This chain joins TRBV28 and TRBJ1-4, with 7 bases that match TRBD1. The germline gives CDR1 MDHEN, CDR2 SYDVKM. With V trimmed by 6 bases and J by 7 bases, 8 bases remained unmatched. This CDR3 is 14 amino acids long. The chain's CDR3 is CASRLGGYREKLFF. CDR3 in DNA: TGTGCCAGCAGGCTAGGGGGCTATCGTGAAAAACTGTTTTTT.

This clonotype showed up many times. This chain joins TRBV10-3 and TRBJ2-7; 10 positions match TRBD2. J lost 0 bases, V lost 8 bases, and 4 bases had no gene match. Germline-derived CDR1 and CDR2 are ENHRY and SYGVKD. This CDR3 has 14 amino acids. The CDR3 DNA reads as TGTGCCATCGGAACTAGCGGGACCTCCTACGAGCAGTACTTC. Its translation: CAIGTSGTSYEQYF.

V gene TRBV27 combines with J gene TRBJ2-2; 9 positions match TRBD1. This CDR3 comprises 15 residues. J was trimmed by 5 bases and V by 5 bases; bases with no gene match: 6. The germline V gene has CDR1 MNHEY and CDR2 SMNVEV (reference sequence). The CDR3 DNA reads as TGTGCCAGCAGTCCAGGACAGGGGATGACCGGGGAGCTGTTTTTT. It is translated as CASSPGQGMTGELFF.

The chain recombines TRBV3-2 with TRBJ2-7; TRBD1 was called by the table and not checked on the DNA. TRBV3-2 is shown as a pseudogene. The CDR3 has 13 residues. The CDR3 coding sequence is TGTGCCAGCAGCCACGATCCGATGTGGGGGCGGTACTTC. The encoded protein is CASSHDPMWGRYF.